This T cell receptor beta chain appears in the sequencing data of a study of shared clonotypes between healthy human individuals. Germline CDR1 is LNHDA and CDR2 is SQIVND (reference sequence). The CDR3 sequence is 14 residues long. V lost 3 bases to trimming and J lost 4 bases, with 9 bases between them. Selected positively for CCR7 and CD45RO-negative, naive CD8 cells excluded terminally differentiated effector memory CD45RA+ cells. Nashville, Tennessee was home to all donors, who were Caucasian adults. Study-level points and caveats: Tissues were not sampled, only blood, and their repertoires likely differ.

The authors ran the assay at deep level. Per the authors' pipeline: Because ImmunoSEQ provided only junction sequences with no quality scores, the filtering differed. The assay was immunoSEQ multiplex PCR, and TCRdb's table has in-frame clones only and misses some. V, J and clone size are taken as reported in that table, and D and trimming were inferred from the DNA itself. The sample comprises roughly 1,800,000 clones, about 94% of which are singletons, and 1% to 1.5% rests with the top ten. Comment on this clone: Its cognate antigen is unknown.

The J gene is TRBJ2-2, the V gene TRBV19; D is unresolved. Sequencing was carried out using naive CD8+ T cells sorted from blood. This TCR came from a man younger than 35 in good health. CDR3 loop: CASSILGITGELFF. The CDR3 region has the DNA TGTGCCAGTAGTATCCTGGGAATCACCGGGGAGCTGTTTTTT.